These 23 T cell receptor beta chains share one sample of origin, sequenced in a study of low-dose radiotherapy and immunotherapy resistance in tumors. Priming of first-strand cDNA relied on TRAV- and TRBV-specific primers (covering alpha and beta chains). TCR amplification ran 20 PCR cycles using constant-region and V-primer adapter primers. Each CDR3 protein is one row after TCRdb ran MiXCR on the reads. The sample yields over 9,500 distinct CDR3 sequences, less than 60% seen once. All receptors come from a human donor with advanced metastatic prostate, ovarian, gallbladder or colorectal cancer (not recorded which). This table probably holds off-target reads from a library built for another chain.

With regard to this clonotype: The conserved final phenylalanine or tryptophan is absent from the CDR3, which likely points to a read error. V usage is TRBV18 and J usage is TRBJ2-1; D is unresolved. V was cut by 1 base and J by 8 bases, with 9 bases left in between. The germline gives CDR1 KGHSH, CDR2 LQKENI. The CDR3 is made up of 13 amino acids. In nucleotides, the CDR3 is TGTGCCAGCTCACCACGGGCTGCTGATGAGCAGTTCTTA. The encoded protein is CASSPRAADEQFL.

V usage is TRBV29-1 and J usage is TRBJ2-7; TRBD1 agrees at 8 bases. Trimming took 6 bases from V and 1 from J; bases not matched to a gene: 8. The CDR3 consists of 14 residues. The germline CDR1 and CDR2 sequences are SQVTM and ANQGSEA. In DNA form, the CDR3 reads TGCAGCGTGACCGGGACAGGCCTTTCCTACGAGCAGTACTTC. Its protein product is CSVTGTGLSYEQYF.

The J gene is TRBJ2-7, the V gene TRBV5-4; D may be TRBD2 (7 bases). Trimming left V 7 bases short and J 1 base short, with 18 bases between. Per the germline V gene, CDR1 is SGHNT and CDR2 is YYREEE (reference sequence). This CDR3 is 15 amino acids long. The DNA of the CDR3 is TGTGCCAGCGGAATGGCGGGGGCTCCTTCCTACGAGCAGTACTTC. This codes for CASGMAGAPSYEQYF. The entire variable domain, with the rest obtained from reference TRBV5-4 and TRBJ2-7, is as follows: ETGVTQSPTHLIKTRGQQVTLRCSSQSGHNTVSWYQQALGQGPQFIFQYYREEENGRGNFPPRFSGLQFPNYSSELNVNALELDDSALYLCASGMAGAPSYEQYFGPGTRLTVT.

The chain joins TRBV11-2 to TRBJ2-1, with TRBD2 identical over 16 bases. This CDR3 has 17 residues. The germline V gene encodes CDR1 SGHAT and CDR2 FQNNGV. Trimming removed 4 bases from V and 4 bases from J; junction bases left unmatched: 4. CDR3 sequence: CASSSGLAGGRYNEQFF. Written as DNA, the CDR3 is TGTGCCAGCAGCTCGGGACTAGCGGGAGGGCGGTACAATGAGCAGTTCTTC.

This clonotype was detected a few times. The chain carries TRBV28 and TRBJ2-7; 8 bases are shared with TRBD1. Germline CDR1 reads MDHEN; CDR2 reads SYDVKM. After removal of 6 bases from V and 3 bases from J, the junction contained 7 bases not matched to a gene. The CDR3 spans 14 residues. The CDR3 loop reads CASSPTGVIYEQYF. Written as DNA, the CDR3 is TGTGCCAGCAGCCCGACAGGGGTGATCTACGAGCAGTACTTC.

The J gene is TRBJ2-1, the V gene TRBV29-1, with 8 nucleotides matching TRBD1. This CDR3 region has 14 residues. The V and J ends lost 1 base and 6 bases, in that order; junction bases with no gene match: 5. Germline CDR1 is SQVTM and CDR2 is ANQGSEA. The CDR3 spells CSVEGGGQANEQFF. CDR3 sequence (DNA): TGCAGCGTTGAAGGAGGGGGACAGGCCAATGAGCAGTTCTTC.

The CDR3 region has the DNA TGTGCCAGCAGCCGCGGACAGGGGGCGGCGAACACTGAAGCTTTCTTT. This encodes CASSRGQGAANTEAFF. The chain joins TRBV5-4 to TRBJ1-1, with 11 nucleotides matching TRBD1. There are 16 residues in the CDR3. Germline CDR1 SGHNT, CDR2 YYREEE (reference sequence). The J segment lost 1 base and the V segment lost 4 bases, leaving 6 bases of the junction unmatched.

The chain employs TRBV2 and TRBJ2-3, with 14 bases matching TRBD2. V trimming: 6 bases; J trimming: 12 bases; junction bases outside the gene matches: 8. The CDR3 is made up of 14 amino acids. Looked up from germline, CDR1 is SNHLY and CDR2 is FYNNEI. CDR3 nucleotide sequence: TGTGCCAGCAGGGACGGGACTAGCGGGAGTAAACAGTATTTT. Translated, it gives CASRDGTSGSKQYF.

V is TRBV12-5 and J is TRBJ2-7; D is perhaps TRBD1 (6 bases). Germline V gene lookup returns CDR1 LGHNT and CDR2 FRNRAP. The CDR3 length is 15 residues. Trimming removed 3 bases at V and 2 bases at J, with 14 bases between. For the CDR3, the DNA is TGTGCTAGTGGTTTAAGGTCAGGGGTTACCTACGAGCAGTACTTC. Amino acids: CASGLRSGVTYEQYF.

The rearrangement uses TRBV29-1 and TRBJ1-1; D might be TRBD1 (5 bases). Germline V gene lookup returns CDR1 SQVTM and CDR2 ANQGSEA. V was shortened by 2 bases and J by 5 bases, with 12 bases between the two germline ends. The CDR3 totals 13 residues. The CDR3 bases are TGCAGCGTTGAAAGGGCCGGGGGTACTGAAGCTTTCTTT. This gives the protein CSVERAGGTEAFF.

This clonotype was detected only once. The CDR3 region is CASSLIGGNTEAFF. CDR3 nucleotides: TGTGCCAGCAGCCTCATTGGGGGGAACACTGAAGCTTTCTTT. The V and J genes are TRBV7-3 and TRBJ1-1, with D possibly being TRBD1 (5 bases). CDR1 and CDR2 from the germline V gene are SGHTA and FQGTGA. The CDR3 covers 14 residues. V lost 5 bases and J lost 1, with 11 bases in between.

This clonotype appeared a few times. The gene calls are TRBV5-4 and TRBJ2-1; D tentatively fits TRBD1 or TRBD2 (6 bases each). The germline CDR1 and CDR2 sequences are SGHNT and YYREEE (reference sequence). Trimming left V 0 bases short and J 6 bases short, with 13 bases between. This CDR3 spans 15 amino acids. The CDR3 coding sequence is TGTGCCAGCAGCTTGGCACTAGAGGGGGGCAATGAGCAGTTCTTC. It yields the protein CASSLALEGGNEQFF.

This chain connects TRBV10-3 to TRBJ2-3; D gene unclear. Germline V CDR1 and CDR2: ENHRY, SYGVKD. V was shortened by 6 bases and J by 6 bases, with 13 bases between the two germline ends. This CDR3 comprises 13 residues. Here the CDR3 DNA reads TGTGCCATCAGCGATACCATGGGGGATACGCAGTATTTT. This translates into CAISDTMGDTQYF.

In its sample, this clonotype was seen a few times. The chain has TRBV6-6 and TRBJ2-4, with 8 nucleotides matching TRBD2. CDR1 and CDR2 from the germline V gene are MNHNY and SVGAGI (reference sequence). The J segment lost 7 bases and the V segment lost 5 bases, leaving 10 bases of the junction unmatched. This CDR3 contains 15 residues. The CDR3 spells CASSPSDGRVNIQYF. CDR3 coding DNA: TGTGCCAGCAGTCCGTCTGACGGGAGGGTGAACATTCAGTACTTC.

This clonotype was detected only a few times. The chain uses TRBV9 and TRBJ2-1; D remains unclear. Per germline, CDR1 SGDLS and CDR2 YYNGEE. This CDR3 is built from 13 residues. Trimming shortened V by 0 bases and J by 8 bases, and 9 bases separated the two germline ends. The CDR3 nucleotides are TGTGCCAGCAGCGTAGGGGCTGGGGATGAGCAGTTCTTC. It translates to CASSVGAGDEQFF.

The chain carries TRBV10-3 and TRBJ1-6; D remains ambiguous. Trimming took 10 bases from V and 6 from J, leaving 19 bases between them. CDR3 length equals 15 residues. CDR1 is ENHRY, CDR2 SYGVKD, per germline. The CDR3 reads CATAERTTTNSPLHF. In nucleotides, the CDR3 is TGTGCCACGGCAGAGCGTACGACGACTAATTCACCCCTCCACTTT.

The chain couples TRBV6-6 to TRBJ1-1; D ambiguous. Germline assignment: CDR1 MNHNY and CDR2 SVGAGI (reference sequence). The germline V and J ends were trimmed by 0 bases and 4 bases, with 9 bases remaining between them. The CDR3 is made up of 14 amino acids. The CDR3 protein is CASSYSGGSTEAFF. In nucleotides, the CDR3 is TGTGCCAGCAGTTACTCCGGCGGGAGCACTGAAGCTTTCTTT.

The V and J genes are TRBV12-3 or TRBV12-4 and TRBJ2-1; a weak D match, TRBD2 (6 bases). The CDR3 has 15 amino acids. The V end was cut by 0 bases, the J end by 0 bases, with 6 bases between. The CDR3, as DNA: TGTGCCAGCAGTTTAGCGGGAGGCTCCTACAATGAGCAGTTCTTC. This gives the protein CASSLAGGSYNEQFF.

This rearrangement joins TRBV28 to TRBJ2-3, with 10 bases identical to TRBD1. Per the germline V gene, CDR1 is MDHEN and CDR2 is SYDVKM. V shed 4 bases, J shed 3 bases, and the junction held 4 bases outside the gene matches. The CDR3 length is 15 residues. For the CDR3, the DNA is TGTGCCAGCAGTTCGACAGGGGGCTATACAGATACGCAGTATTTT. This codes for CASSSTGGYTDTQYF. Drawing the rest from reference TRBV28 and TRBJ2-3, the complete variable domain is DVKVTQSSRYLVKRTGEKVFLECVQDMDHENMFWYRQDPGLGLRLIYFSYDVKMKEKGDIPEGYSVSREKKERFSLILESASTNQTSMYLCASSSTGGYTDTQYFGPGTRLTVL.

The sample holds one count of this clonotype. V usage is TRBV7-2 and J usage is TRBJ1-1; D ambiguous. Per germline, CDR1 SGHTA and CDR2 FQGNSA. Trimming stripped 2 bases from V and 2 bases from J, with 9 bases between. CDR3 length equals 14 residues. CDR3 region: CASSLRPINTEAFF. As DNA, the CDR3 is TGTGCCAGCAGCTTAAGACCAATCAACACTGAAGCTTTCTTT. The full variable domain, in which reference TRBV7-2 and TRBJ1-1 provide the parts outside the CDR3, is GAGVSQSPSNKVTEKGKDVELRCDPISGHTALYWYRQSLGQGLEFLIYFQGNSAPDKSGLPSDRFSAERTGGSVSTLTIQRTQQEDSAVYLCASSLRPINTEAFFGQGTRLTVV.

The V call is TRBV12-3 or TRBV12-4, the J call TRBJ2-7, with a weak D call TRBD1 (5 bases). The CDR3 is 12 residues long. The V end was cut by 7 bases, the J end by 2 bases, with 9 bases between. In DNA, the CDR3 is TGTGCCAGCACCAAGGGGACCTACGAGCAGTACTTC. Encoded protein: CASTKGTYEQYF.

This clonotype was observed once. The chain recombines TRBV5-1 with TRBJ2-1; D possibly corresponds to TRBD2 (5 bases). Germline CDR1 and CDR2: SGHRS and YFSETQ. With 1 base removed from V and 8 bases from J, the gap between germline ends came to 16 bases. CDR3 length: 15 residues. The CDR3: CASSLSISGWDEQFF. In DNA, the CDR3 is TGCGCCAGCAGCTTGAGTATCTCGGGGTGGGATGAGCAGTTCTTC. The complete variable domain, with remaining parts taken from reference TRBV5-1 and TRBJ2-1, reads KAGVTQTPRYLIKTRGQQVTLSCSPISGHRSVSWYQQTPGQGLQFLFEYFSETQRNKGNFPGRFSGRQFSNSRSEMNVSTLELGDSALYLCASSLSISGWDEQFFGPGTRLTVL.

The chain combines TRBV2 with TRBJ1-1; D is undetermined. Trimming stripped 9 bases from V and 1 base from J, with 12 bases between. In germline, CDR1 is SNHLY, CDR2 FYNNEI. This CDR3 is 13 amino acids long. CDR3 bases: TGTGCCAGTAATTTCTGGAAGAACACTGAAGCTTTCTTT. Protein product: CASNFWKNTEAFF.